This is a list of T cell receptor beta chains from one sample in a study of CD8+CD57+ T cells in acquired aplastic anemia. MiXCR, run by TCRdb on the reads, gives a single entry per CDR3 protein. The sample shows approximately 380,000 distinct CDR3 sequences, 65% to 75% of them seen only once. What was sequenced was sorted CD4+, CD8+, or CD8+CD57+ T cells (not recorded which) from PBMCs. The receptors stem from a human donor in good health, serving as a control. The conserved cysteine and the conserved F or W are not part of the CDR3 here.

v_gene	j_gene	CDR3aa
TRBV19	TRBJ2-7	ASISSEGSYEQY
TRBV20-1	TRBJ2-7	SAEGQGGGYEQY
TRBV6-6	TRBJ1-3	ASSQTGGYGNTIY
TRBV4-1	TRBJ1-3	ASSRQDLVLSGNTIY
TRBV7-2	TRBJ2-7	ASSDSRWAGEDEQY
TRBV29-1	TRBJ1-1	SLGTGNTEAF
TRBV3-1	TRBJ2-3	ASSRIRLGGTDTQY
TRBV5-1	TRBJ2-3	ASSLAGGRSTDTQY
TRBV19	TRBJ2-7	ASSMGQLLSEQY
TRBV7-2	TRBJ2-3	ASSLARGPGTQY
TRBV7-9	TRBJ2-6	ASTPRIRPSEANVLT
TRBV20-1	TRBJ2-3	SASVPTDTQY
TRBV7-2	TRBJ1-2	ASSAPPLFAYT
TRBV29-1	TRBJ1-1	SAKSGPMNTEAF
TRBV7-7	TRBJ1-1	ATSRKRQGCTEAF
TRBV9	TRBJ2-2	ASSGGGVVDTGELF
TRBV20-1	TRBJ2-6	SATPGGGTNVLT
TRBV20-1	TRBJ2-7	GARPRGRPGEQY
TRBV6-1	TRBJ1-6	ASSWDTYNSPLH
TRBV30	TRBJ1-5	AWSVQGYQPQH